This T cell receptor (beta chain) is from a study of shared clonotypes between healthy human individuals. Deep was the level at which the assay was run. Clones were sequenced by immunoSEQ multiplex PCR, and TCRdb holds only the in-frame ones, with some missing. The repertoire holds under 600,000 clones, with 75% to 80% as singletons. The CDR3 extends over 14 amino acids. Trimming left V 1 base short and J 0 bases short, with 5 bases between. Germline V gene lookup returns CDR1 SGHAT and CDR2 FQNNGV. The sample holds a few counts of this clone. The sample taken for sequencing was PBMCs. This sequence was found in a woman between 35 and 50 years old in good health. Some clones in this sample may be carry-over from other donors' samples. V usage is TRBV11-2 and J usage is TRBJ2-3; D is undetermined. The CDR3 spells CASSLASSTDTQYF. DNA for the CDR3: TGTGCCAGCAGCTTAGCATCCAGCACAGATACGCAGTATTTT.